The 25 T cell receptor beta chains in this list originate from one sample, sequenced in a study of cytomegalovirus exposure and HLA in healthy donors. Here immunoSEQ multiplex PCR was the method, and the copy in TCRdb shows in-frame clones only, minus some. The data contain tens of thousands of clones, around 94% of them seen just once; the ten biggest clones take up 0.63%. The specimen was PBMCs. The receptors stem from a woman in her late teens or twenties in good health and CMV-seronegative.

CDR3 bases: TGCGCCAGCAGCTCAAGAACGGGACAGGGGGATTATGGCTACACCTTC. This codes for CASSSRTGQGDYGYTF. V usage is TRBV5-1 and J usage is TRBJ1-2, with 11 nucleotides matching TRBD1. This CDR3 contains 16 residues. From germline, CDR1 is SGHRS and CDR2 YFSETQ. V shed 3 bases, J shed 5 bases, and the junction held 9 bases outside the gene matches. Drawing the rest from reference TRBV5-1 and TRBJ1-2, the complete variable domain is KAGVTQTPRYLIKTRGQQVTLSCSPISGHRSVSWYQQTPGQGLQFLFEYFSETQRNKGNFPGRFSGRQFSNSRSEMNVSTLELGDSALYLCASSSRTGQGDYGYTFGSGTRLTVV.

For the CDR3, the DNA is TGTGCCAGCAGGGGGAGGGACAGGGGGCCCAATGAGCAGTTCTTC. Its protein product is CASRGRDRGPNEQFF. The V call is TRBV6-1, the J call TRBJ2-1, with 12 bases lining up with TRBD1. After removal of 6 bases from V and 6 bases from J, the junction contained 6 bases not matched to a gene. CDR3 length: 15 amino acids. The germline V gene has CDR1 MNHNS and CDR2 SASEGT.

The V gene is TRBV2, the J gene TRBJ2-5, with 14 positions matching TRBD2. CDR1 is SNHLY, CDR2 FYNNEI, per germline. V was pared by 5 bases and J by 0 bases, with 14 bases of the junction left unmatched. CDR3 length equals 20 residues. The CDR3 sequence is CASSHPTGLAGGLYQETQYF. In DNA, the CDR3 is TGTGCCAGCAGTCACCCAACAGGACTAGCGGGGGGACTTTACCAAGAGACCCAGTACTTC.

The CDR3 region is CASSLLTGDEQYF. The CDR3 DNA reads TGTGCCAGCAGTTTATTGACAGGGGACGAGCAGTACTTC. The V call is TRBV27, the J call TRBJ2-7, with TRBD1 matching 8 bases. V lost 1 base to trimming and J lost 5 bases; unmatched junction nucleotides: 1. CDR1 and CDR2 from the germline V gene are MNHEY and SMNVEV (reference sequence). The CDR3 sequence is 13 residues long.

This clone has a single count. The rearrangement uses TRBV5-1 and TRBJ2-6; possible D gene TRBD1, 6 bases. Between the trimmed V and J ends, which lost 1 base and 0 bases, there was a span of 14 bases. Germline lookup yields CDR1 SGHRS and CDR2 YFSETQ. This CDR3 spans 18 amino acids. The CDR3 loop reads CASSLFSGQASGANVLTF. The DNA of the CDR3 is TGCGCCAGCAGCTTGTTTTCGGGACAAGCCTCTGGGGCCAACGTCCTGACTTTC.

This sequence joins TRBV5-4 and TRBJ1-2, with D unresolved. Looked up from germline, CDR1 is SGHNT and CDR2 is YYREEE (reference sequence). V lost 0 bases and J lost 4, with 10 bases in between. This CDR3 is built from 14 residues. The CDR3 DNA is TGTGCCAGCAGCTTGGACTCTGTTGGCTATGGCTACACCTTC. Its translation: CASSLDSVGYGYTF.

This clone was seen a single time. The rearrangement links TRBV7-9 to TRBJ2-7; D is ambiguous. Trimming pared 1 base from V and 5 bases from J, leaving 6 bases between. The germline V gene has CDR1 SEHNR and CDR2 FQNEAQ (reference sequence). The CDR3 contains 12 residues. The CDR3 spells CASSLGANEQYF. The CDR3 DNA reads TGTGCCAGCAGCTTAGGGGCCAACGAGCAGTACTTC.

The chain is built from TRBV27 and TRBJ2-3; possible D gene TRBD2, 7 bases. Germline assignment: CDR1 MNHEY and CDR2 SMNVEV (reference sequence). With 3 bases removed from V and 3 bases from J, the gap between germline ends came to 13 bases. CDR3 length equals 15 residues. CDR3 DNA sequence: TGTGCCAGCAGTTTTGGCGGGGGCCGGACAGATACGCAGTATTTT. Its protein is CASSFGGGRTDTQYF.

This clone is a singleton in its sample. The V and J genes are TRBV28 and TRBJ1-1; D is unclear. CDR1 is MDHEN, CDR2 SYDVKM, per germline. This CDR3 comprises 14 residues. This CDR3 is CATSTRGEETEAFF. The CDR3 nucleotides are TGTGCAACCTCAACCCGCGGGGAGGAAACTGAAGCTTTCTTT. Based on the CDR3 plus reference TRBV28 and TRBJ1-1, the full variable domain is DVKVTQSSRYLVKRTGEKVFLECVQDMDHENMFWYRQDPGLGLRLIYFSYDVKMKEKGDIPEGYSVSREKKERFSLILESASTNQTSMYLCATSTRGEETEAFFGQGTRLTVV.

The CDR3 sequence: CASSSSLWGNTIYF. The CDR3 DNA is TGTGCCAGCAGCTCGAGTCTTTGGGGAAACACCATATATTTT. The chain links TRBV5-8 to TRBJ1-3; D unclear. Germline values: CDR1 SGHTS, CDR2 YDEGEE. V was shortened by 3 bases and J by 4 bases, with 11 bases between the two germline ends. This CDR3 region has 14 residues.

This chain connects TRBV19 to TRBJ2-6; the D is unclear. CDR1 is LNHDA and CDR2 is SQIVND in the germline V gene (reference sequence). V dropped 1 base and J dropped 0 bases, with 7 bases sitting between them. CDR3 length: 16 amino acids. In nucleotides, the CDR3 is TGTGCCAGTAGTATAGTTCCCTCCTCTGGGGCCAACGTCCTGACTTTC. Its protein is CASSIVPSSGANVLTF.

The genes are TRBV27 and TRBJ2-7; 8 bases fit TRBD2. Germline trimming cut 5 bases from V and 2 bases from J; bases unmatched to any gene: 5. Germline V gives CDR1 MNHEY, CDR2 SMNVEV (reference sequence). This CDR3 is 14 amino acids long. The CDR3 here is CASSTGGGTYEQYF. In nucleotides, the CDR3 is TGTGCCAGCAGTACCGGGGGGGGGACCTACGAGCAGTACTTC.

This clone was seen once. J is TRBJ2-1 and V is TRBV10-3; 9 positions agree with TRBD1. CDR3 length: 16 residues. V shed 6 bases and J 0 bases; nucleotides not matched to a gene: 6. In germline, CDR1 is ENHRY, CDR2 SYGVKD. CDR3 region: CAIRGTGPSSYNEQFF. The CDR3 coding sequence is TGTGCCATCAGGGGGACAGGGCCGAGCTCCTACAATGAGCAGTTCTTC.

This chain links TRBV11-2 with TRBJ1-1, with D uncertain. CDR3 length: 17 residues. V was clipped by 7 bases and J by 1 base, with 22 bases between them. The V gene's germline CDR1 is SGHAT and CDR2 FQNNGV. The CDR3 region has the DNA TGTGCCAGCACCCCCCGCATCTATTCCGACAAGAACACTGAAGCTTTCTTT. Protein sequence: CASTPRIYSDKNTEAFF.

The chain uses TRBV27 and TRBJ1-4, with D unresolved. Trimming shortened V by 3 bases and J by 8 bases, and 22 bases separated the two germline ends. This CDR3 has 17 residues. Germline values: CDR1 MNHEY, CDR2 SMNVEV (reference sequence). The CDR3 bases are TGTGCCAGCAGTTTTTCTCGGGGTCCCACTTACCGAGAAAAACTGTTTTTT. Translation gives CASSFSRGPTYREKLFF.

The chain is built from TRBV11-3 and TRBJ2-5; D not resolved. From germline, CDR1 is SGHNT and CDR2 YENEEA. V lost 1 base and J lost 5, with 23 bases in between. The CDR3 sequence is 18 residues long. CDR3 sequence reads: CASSLVQPITSSLETQYF. The CDR3 bases are TGTGCCAGCAGCTTAGTACAGCCCATCACCTCCTCTCTGGAGACCCAGTACTTC.

This chain links TRBV11-1 with TRBJ2-5, with D uncertain. Germline V gene lookup returns CDR1 SGHAT and CDR2 FQDESV (reference sequence). This CDR3 has 12 residues. The V gene lost 5 bases and the J gene lost 5 bases, with 9 bases spanning the gap. DNA for the CDR3: TGTGCCAGCAGCCCCCCCGGGGAGACCCAGTACTTC. Amino acids: CASSPPGETQYF. Supplemented by reference TRBV11-1 and TRBJ2-5, the full variable domain reads EAEVAQSPRYKITEKSQAVAFWCDPISGHATLYWYRQILGQGPELLVQFQDESVVDDSQLPKDRFSAERLKGVDSTLKIQPAELGDSAMYLCASSPPGETQYFGPGTRLLVL.

This chain uses TRBV11-2 with TRBJ2-1, with D possibly matching TRBD2 (6 bases). Trimming stripped 4 bases from V and 4 bases from J, with 17 bases between. The CDR3 extends over 16 amino acids. Germline-derived CDR1 and CDR2 are SGHAT and FQNNGV. CDR3 sequence (DNA): TGTGCCAGCAGCTACTTACGCCAGGACTATTACAATGAGCAGTTCTTC. Translation gives CASSYLRQDYYNEQFF.

This chain links TRBV5-4 with TRBJ2-2; 16 bases are a match to TRBD2. The CDR3 extends over 18 amino acids. V lost 3 bases, J lost 7 bases, and 9 bases stayed unmatched. Germline V lookup: CDR1 SGHNT, CDR2 YYREEE (reference sequence). The CDR3 DNA is TGTGCCAGCAGCTATGGGACTAGCGGGGGGGCTCGGGTCGGGGAGCTGTTTTTT. Its protein product is CASSYGTSGGARVGELFF.

The gene calls are TRBV27 and TRBJ1-2; possible D gene TRBD1, 6 bases. The CDR3 totals 12 residues. The V and J ends lost 5 bases and 3 bases respectively, with 7 bases between them. CDR1 is MNHEY and CDR2 is SMNVEV in the germline V gene (reference sequence). Written as DNA, the CDR3 is TGTGCCAGCAGTAACAGGGACTATGGCTACACCTTC. Translated, it gives CASSNRDYGYTF.

This sequence joins TRBV5-1 and TRBJ2-2; D is uncertain. The germline gives CDR1 SGHRS, CDR2 YFSETQ. This CDR3 contains 15 residues. Trimming shortened V by 7 bases and J by 0 bases, and 13 bases separated the two germline ends. The CDR3 region has the DNA TGCGCCAGCGCAGGCCAAGTTTCGAACACCGGGGAGCTGTTTTTT. Translated, it gives CASAGQVSNTGELFF. The whole variable domain, remainder taken from reference TRBV5-1 and TRBJ2-2, is KAGVTQTPRYLIKTRGQQVTLSCSPISGHRSVSWYQQTPGQGLQFLFEYFSETQRNKGNFPGRFSGRQFSNSRSEMNVSTLELGDSALYLCASAGQVSNTGELFFGEGSRLTVL.

The V and J genes are TRBV9 and TRBJ1-2; a possible D gene is TRBD1 (6 bases). V was shortened by 4 bases and J by 4 bases, with 20 bases between the two germline ends. Germline assignment: CDR1 SGDLS and CDR2 YYNGEE. The CDR3 consists of 16 residues. DNA of the CDR3: TGTGCCAGCAGCTCGGGGGGACAATTAGGTGGCTATGGCTACACCTTC. Amino acids: CASSSGGQLGGYGYTF.

The chain carries TRBV9 and TRBJ2-1; weak D call: TRBD2 (6 bases). The V gene lost 0 bases and the J gene lost 8 bases, with 18 bases spanning the gap. Germline CDR1 and CDR2: SGDLS and YYNGEE. The CDR3 runs to 16 residues. CDR3 residues: CASSVVGTGSLDEQFF. In DNA form, the CDR3 reads TGTGCCAGCAGCGTAGTCGGGACTGGTAGTCTGGATGAGCAGTTCTTC.

The chain couples TRBV11-3 to TRBJ2-1; 8 nucleotides agree with TRBD2. The CDR3 runs to 17 residues. V was pared by 5 bases and J by 5 bases, with 14 bases of the junction left unmatched. The germline V gene has CDR1 SGHNT and CDR2 YENEEA. CDR3 nucleotide sequence: TGTGCCAGCAGCGAAACTTGGGGCGTAGCGGGGAACAATGAGCAGTTCTTC. Translating it yields CASSETWGVAGNNEQFF.

The chain uses TRBV5-6 and TRBJ1-1; 8 bases line up with TRBD1. Looked up from germline, CDR1 is SGHDT and CDR2 is YYEEEE. The ends lost 3 bases at V and 4 bases at J; junction bases unmatched: 5. The CDR3 runs to 14 residues. The CDR3 loop reads CASSSDRGVTEAFF. The CDR3 DNA sequence: TGTGCCAGCAGCTCCGACAGGGGCGTCACTGAAGCTTTCTTT.